The 26 T cell receptor beta chains given below trace back to one sample, sequenced in a study of response to subunit inactivated influenza vaccine. A single record per CDR3 protein comes from TCRdb applying MiXCR to the RT-PCR reads. Of 710,000 or so distinct CDR3 sequences listed, more than 15% were seen once; the top ten hold more than 9%. The sample in question was PBMCs from blood, obtained roughly 12 days after vaccination. These receptor sequences come from a man aged 45-60 years who received an inactivated influenza vaccine.

This sequence joins TRBV28 and TRBJ2-1; 8 bases are a match to TRBD1. Germline loops: CDR1 MDHEN, CDR2 SYDVKM. Losses at the gene ends were 10 bases for V and 5 bases for J; bases not matched to a gene: 10. The CDR3 has 14 residues. The CDR3 region has the DNA TGTGCCACCGTCTCCGGGACAGGCCACAATGAGCAGTTCTTC. Protein sequence: CATVSGTGHNEQFF.

This clonotype showed up many times. This sequence joins TRBV20-1 and TRBJ1-2; 7 bases match TRBD1. Germline CDR1 and CDR2: DFQATT and SNEGSKA (reference sequence). This CDR3 contains 12 residues. V gave up 6 bases and J gave up 3 bases; unmatched junction bases: 4. This CDR3 is CSARGRDYGYTF. CDR3 DNA sequence: TGCAGTGCCAGGGGGAGGGACTATGGCTACACCTTC.

The V and J genes are TRBV5-1 and TRBJ1-1; D might be TRBD1 (5 bases). Germline loops: CDR1 SGHRS, CDR2 YFSETQ. CDR3 length equals 15 residues. V shed 7 bases and J shed 5 bases, with 21 bases lying between them. The CDR3 DNA reads TGCGCCAGCGGTAGGAGGGGAGGAGAAGAAACTGAAGCTTTCTTT. Translated, it gives CASGRRGGEETEAFF.

The chain recombines TRBV4-2 with TRBJ2-7; D uncertain. V lost 0 bases and J 3 bases, leaving 12 bases between the germline ends. The V gene's germline CDR1 is LGHNA and CDR2 YNFKEQ. The length of the CDR3 is 15 residues. The CDR3 DNA sequence: TGTGCCAGCAGCCAAGATTGGTACGGTGGCTACGAGCAGTACTTC. Translation: CASSQDWYGGYEQYF.

The chain is built from TRBV29-1 and TRBJ1-1; no clear D. V was pared by 2 bases and J by 5 bases, with 15 bases between. CDR1 is SQVTM and CDR2 is ANQGSEA in the germline V gene. CDR3 length: 14 amino acids. Here the CDR3 DNA reads TGCAGCGTTGAACCCCCGGCCCGGAGGACTGAAGCTTTCTTT. Translated, it gives CSVEPPARRTEAFF.

A few counts support this clonotype. This chain links TRBV6-1 with TRBJ2-1; 8 bases map to TRBD2. Germline CDR1 is MNHNS and CDR2 is SASEGT. The CDR3 has 13 amino acids. With 7 bases clipped from V and 5 bases from J, the junction kept 4 bases outside the gene matches. In DNA form, the CDR3 reads TGTGCCAGCACGCGGGGGGAGAACAATGAGCAGTTCTTC. Residues: CASTRGENNEQFF.

The chain combines TRBV7-8 with TRBJ2-1; 9 bases are shared with TRBD1. The germline CDR1 and CDR2 sequences are SGHVS and FQNEAQ. V lost 4 bases to trimming and J lost 4 bases; unmatched junction nucleotides: 5. CDR3 length: 15 amino acids. The CDR3 nucleotides read TGTGCCAGCAGCTCTGTGGGACAGGGTTACAATGAGCAGTTCTTC. This sequence encodes CASSSVGQGYNEQFF.

This clonotype was seen a handful of times. V is TRBV7-9 and J is TRBJ1-2; no clear D gene. Germline loops: CDR1 SEHNR, CDR2 FQNEAQ (reference sequence). The CDR3 sequence is 14 residues long. With 5 bases removed from V and 8 bases from J, the gap between germline ends came to 18 bases. The CDR3 here is CASSPPIGERGYTF. Here the CDR3 DNA reads TGTGCCAGCAGCCCCCCGATCGGGGAAAGGGGCTACACCTTC.

This rearrangement joins TRBV20-1 to TRBJ2-7; 10 bases agree with TRBD1. The CDR3 extends over 14 amino acids. Germline CDR1 DFQATT, CDR2 SNEGSKA (reference sequence). V gave up 5 bases and J gave up 6 bases; unmatched junction bases: 10. The CDR3 DNA follows: TGCAGTGCTGACTTTGTGGGACAGGGGCCCGAGCAGTACTTC. It yields the protein CSADFVGQGPEQYF.

This clonotype showed up just a few times. The chain is built from TRBV23-1 and TRBJ2-3; D is ambiguous. TRBV23-1 counts as an open reading frame of uncertain function. The CDR3 runs 12 residues. Trimming cost V 0 bases and J 6 bases, with 4 bases left between them. CDR3 sequence reads: CASSQSRDTQYF. CDR3 nucleotides: TGCGCCAGCAGTCAATCTCGGGATACGCAGTATTTT.

The CDR3 bases are TGCAGTGCTAGAGGTGGCAGTCAATCTTCTGAAGCTTTCTTT. Translation gives CSARGGSQSSEAFF. V is TRBV20-1 and J is TRBJ1-1; D unclear. CDR1 DFQATT and CDR2 SNEGSKA come from the germline V gene (reference sequence). The CDR3 consists of 14 residues. Trimming removed 1 base from V and 6 bases from J, with 15 bases in between.

The chain is built from TRBV7-6 and TRBJ1-2, with TRBD1 matching 8 bases. The CDR3 totals 13 residues. The V and J ends lost 5 bases and 8 bases, in that order; junction bases with no gene match: 7. Germline assignment: CDR1 SGHVS and CDR2 FNYEAQ. The CDR3 spells CASSLDRDGGYTF. CDR3 bases: TGTGCCAGCAGCCTGGACAGGGACGGGGGCTACACCTTC.

This clonotype was detected only a few times. The chain uses TRBV20-1 and TRBJ2-3; the D gene could be TRBD1 or TRBD2 (6 bases each). Germline CDR1 DFQATT, CDR2 SNEGSKA (reference sequence). V shed 3 bases and J shed 2 bases, with 27 bases lying between them. The CDR3 covers 19 residues. The CDR3: CSARWGAGAPPIYTDTQYF. The DNA for the CDR3 is TGCAGTGCTAGGTGGGGGGCAGGGGCCCCCCCTATTTACACAGATACGCAGTATTTT.

The V call is TRBV25-1, the J call TRBJ2-2, with a tentative D call TRBD1 (5 bases). From germline, CDR1 is MGHDK and CDR2 SYGVNS. This CDR3 contains 13 residues. V lost 6 bases to trimming and J lost 6 bases, with 11 bases between them. The CDR3 protein is CASRVPGSGELFF. In DNA, the CDR3 is TGTGCCAGCAGAGTACCAGGGTCCGGGGAGCTGTTTTTT.

This clonotype was picked up a small number of times. The J gene is TRBJ2-3, the V gene TRBV20-1; no clear D. Germline lookup yields CDR1 DFQATT and CDR2 SNEGSKA (reference sequence). The CDR3 runs to 13 residues. Deletions cut 8 bases from V and 6 bases from J, with 18 bases between. CDR3 region: CSTYRSPSDTQYF. For the CDR3, the DNA is TGCAGTACCTATAGGTCCCCTTCGGATACGCAGTATTTT.

This clonotype turned up a few times. The J gene is TRBJ1-5, the V gene TRBV5-1; 7 bases fit TRBD1. The trim removed 1 base at V and 5 bases at J, leaving 3 bases unmatched. This CDR3 has 14 amino acids. From germline, CDR1 is SGHRS and CDR2 YFSETQ. CDR3 loop: CASSLRGGDQPQHF. In DNA, the CDR3 is TGCGCCAGCAGCTTGAGAGGGGGCGATCAGCCCCAGCATTTT. The full variable domain, rest sourced from reference TRBV5-1 and TRBJ1-5, is KAGVTQTPRYLIKTRGQQVTLSCSPISGHRSVSWYQQTPGQGLQFLFEYFSETQRNKGNFPGRFSGRQFSNSRSEMNVSTLELGDSALYLCASSLRGGDQPQHFGDGTRLSIL.

The chain joins TRBV29-1 to TRBJ2-3; weak D call: TRBD1 (6 bases). The germline V gene encodes CDR1 SQVTM and CDR2 ANQGSEA. This CDR3 spans 17 amino acids. The CDR3 is CSEPGHFPASRTDTQYF. CDR3 sequence (DNA): TGCAGTGAACCGGGACATTTTCCGGCCTCCCGCACAGATACGCAGTATTTT.

The chain uses TRBV6-1 and TRBJ2-2; tentatively, D is TRBD1 or TRBD2 (5 bases each). Germline CDR1 MNHNS, CDR2 SASEGT. The CDR3 runs 15 residues. V was shortened by 6 bases and J by 5 bases, with 16 bases between the two germline ends. The CDR3 sequence: CASRTGTKATGELFF. CDR3 sequence (DNA): TGTGCCAGCAGAACCGGGACCAAGGCTACCGGGGAGCTGTTTTTT.

The chain employs TRBV6-2 or TRBV6-3 and TRBJ2-4; 8 nucleotides align to TRBD1. The CDR3 length is 13 residues. Trimming at V came to 8 bases and at J to 2 bases, leaving 2 bases not matched to a gene. Germline assignment: CDR1 MNHEY and CDR2 SVGEGT. The DNA for the CDR3 is TGTGCCAGCCAGGGGGCAACCAAAAACATTCAGTACTTC. Amino acids: CASQGATKNIQYF.

This clonotype was picked up a small number of times. The rearrangement joins TRBV7-9 to TRBJ2-2; D is perhaps TRBD1 (5 bases). The V end lost 1 base, the J end lost 3 bases, and 9 bases lay between the germline ends. CDR1 and CDR2 from the germline V gene are SEHNR and FQNEAQ (reference sequence). The CDR3 runs 15 residues. The CDR3, as DNA: TGTGCCAGCAGCTTAGAAGGGGCCGACACCGGGGAGCTGTTTTTT. This codes for CASSLEGADTGELFF.

For the CDR3, the DNA is TGTGCCAGCACCACATTGGGACAGGGTAATTCACCCCTCCACTTT. Protein: CASTTLGQGNSPLHF. The genes are TRBV2 and TRBJ1-6, with 9 bases aligning to TRBD1. Germline V gives CDR1 SNHLY, CDR2 FYNNEI. V shed 7 bases and J 6 bases; nucleotides not matched to a gene: 7. The CDR3 is 15 residues long.

This rearrangement joins TRBV7-6 to TRBJ2-7; TRBD2 matches at 13 bases. Unmatched junction bases numbered 6, after V lost 4 bases and J lost 0 bases. Germline V lookup: CDR1 SGHVS, CDR2 FNYEAQ. This CDR3 has 17 residues. CDR3 nucleotide sequence: TGTGCCAGCAGCTATGGACTAGCGGGAGAGGGCTCCTACGAGCAGTACTTC. It yields the protein CASSYGLAGEGSYEQYF.

A few counts support this clonotype. The chain uses TRBV6-5 and TRBJ1-5; D is unresolved. The V end was cut by 0 bases, the J end by 4 bases, with 7 bases between. CDR1 and CDR2 from the germline V gene are MNHEY and SVGAGI. This CDR3 is built from 14 residues. The CDR3 DNA reads as TGTGCCAGCAGTTACTCTGGCGCAAATCAGCCCCAGCATTTT. This codes for CASSYSGANQPQHF.

This sequence joins TRBV10-3 and TRBJ2-5, with D maybe TRBD2 (6 bases). V lost 4 bases, J lost 5 bases, and 17 bases lay in between. Germline assignment: CDR1 ENHRY and CDR2 SYGVKD. CDR3 length equals 15 residues. The CDR3 loop reads CAISALEGPGETQYF. The CDR3 nucleotides are TGTGCCATCAGTGCTCTGGAGGGGCCGGGTGAGACCCAGTACTTC.

This clonotype was seen a few times. The chain has TRBV28 and TRBJ2-7, with 8 bases identical to TRBD1. CDR3 length equals 16 residues. V lost 6 bases to trimming and J lost 3 bases; unmatched junction nucleotides: 13. From germline, CDR1 is MDHEN and CDR2 SYDVKM. CDR3 protein: CASRSATRTGSYEQYF. CDR3 coding DNA: TGTGCCAGCAGATCTGCAACTCGGACAGGGAGCTACGAGCAGTACTTC.

This clonotype was counted at least ten times. The rearrangement links TRBV20-1 to TRBJ2-4; 9 bases align to TRBD1. CDR3 length: 19 residues. Per the germline V gene, CDR1 is DFQATT and CDR2 is SNEGSKA (reference sequence). V was pared by 3 bases and J by 1 base, with 16 bases of the junction left unmatched. CDR3 bases: TGCAGTGCTAGGCTATTGACAGGGGGTACAAGGGAGGCCAAAAACATTCAGTACTTC. Encoded protein: CSARLLTGGTREAKNIQYF.